The T cell receptor (beta chain) described here comes from a study of blood T cell repertoires in COVID-19. Participants, roughly 18 to 89 years old, spanned around 25 US areas. The CDR3 length is 17 residues. The germline CDR1 and CDR2 sequences are MNHEY and SMNVEV (reference sequence). V trimming: 6 bases; J trimming: 2 bases; junction bases outside the gene matches: 13. Clones were read by immunoSEQ multiplex PCR, and TCRdb kept only the in-frame ones, dropping some. The table includes a few hundred thousand clones, approximately 89% detected once. Sequencing used PBMCs or T cells enriched from blood (not recorded which). The receptor comes from a woman aged 40 to 55 who had been exposed to COVID-19. The gene calls are TRBV27 and TRBJ1-1; the match to TRBD1 covers 9 bases. The CDR3 DNA sequence: TGTGCCAGCAGGCGGGACAGGGAAAGGGTAGTCAACACTGAAGCTTTCTTT. Protein sequence: CASRRDRERVVNTEAFF.